This TCR beta chain was captured in a study of T cells in Graves' hyperthyroidism and ophthalmopathy. V shed 2 bases and J shed 2 bases, with 24 bases lying between them. This CDR3 is built from 19 residues. Germline V CDR1 and CDR2: MDHEN, SYDVKM. RNA transcripts served as the template for amplifying TCR beta CDR3 regions. Primed by the HTBI set, a first-round RT-PCR was run on the TCR CDR3. From the multiplex PCR reads, TCRdb called clonotypes with MiXCR, one entry per CDR3 protein. Of around 400,000 distinct CDR3 sequences in the sample, roughly an eighth were seen once. Many counts were recorded for this clonotype.

This chain joins TRBV28 and TRBJ1-1; possible D gene TRBD1, 6 bases. The clonotype comes from a woman younger than 30 with Graves' hyperthyroidism. Sequencing was done on a sample of blood. CDR3 DNA: TGTGCCAGCAGTTTACGTAGTCTTACTACAGGGTCCCCAAACACTGAAGCTTTCTTT. This sequence encodes CASSLRSLTTGSPNTEAFF.